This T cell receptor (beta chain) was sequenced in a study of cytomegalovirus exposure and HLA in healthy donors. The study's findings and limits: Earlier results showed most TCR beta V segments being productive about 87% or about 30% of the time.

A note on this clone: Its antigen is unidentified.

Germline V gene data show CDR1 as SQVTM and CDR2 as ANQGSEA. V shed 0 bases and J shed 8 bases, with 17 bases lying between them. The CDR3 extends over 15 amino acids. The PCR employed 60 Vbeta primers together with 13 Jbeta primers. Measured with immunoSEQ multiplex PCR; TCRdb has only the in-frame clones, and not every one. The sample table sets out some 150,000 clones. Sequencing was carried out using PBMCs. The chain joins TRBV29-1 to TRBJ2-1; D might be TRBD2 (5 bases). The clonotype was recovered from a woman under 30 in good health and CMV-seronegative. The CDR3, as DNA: TGCAGCGTTGAAGACAGTCTAGCTGGGTGGGATGAGCAGTTCTTC. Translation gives CSVEDSLAGWDEQFF.